The 30 T cell receptor beta chains listed next were all sequenced from one sample in a study of blood T cell repertoires in COVID-19. Clones were sequenced by immunoSEQ multiplex PCR, and TCRdb holds only the in-frame ones, with some missing. The data hold about 190,000 clones, with 70% to 80% observed a single time. Source material: peripheral blood. All receptors come from a woman in her forties or fifties with acute or convalescent COVID-19.

The rearrangement joins TRBV3-1 (or the pseudogene TRBV3-2) to TRBJ2-4, with TRBD2 identical over 11 bases. The V gene's germline CDR1 is LGHDT and CDR2 YNNKEL (reference sequence). The length of the CDR3 is 19 residues. V lost 7 bases, J lost 0 bases, and 14 bases stayed unmatched. In DNA, the CDR3 is TGTGCCAGCATCGCTAGCGGGAGGCCCGGGTATCTAGCCAAAAACATTCAGTACTTC. This codes for CASIASGRPGYLAKNIQYF.

The chain's CDR3 is CASSQIQAFFYEQYF. The CDR3 coding sequence is TGTGCCAGCAGCCAAATTCAGGCTTTTTTTTACGAGCAGTACTTC. The chain has TRBV5-6 and TRBJ2-7; D remains unclear. V shed 4 bases and J shed 4 bases, with 18 bases lying between them. The CDR3 covers 15 residues. CDR1 SGHDT and CDR2 YYEEEE come from the germline V gene.

CDR3 DNA: TGTGCCAGCAGCCAAGATGATTTTGGGTCCGGGACTCAGCAGTTCTTC. It translates to CASSQDDFGSGTQQFF. This sequence joins TRBV3-1 (or the pseudogene TRBV3-2) and TRBJ2-1; perhaps TRBD2 as D (6 bases). Per germline, CDR1 LGHDT and CDR2 YNNKEL (reference sequence). This CDR3 contains 16 residues. V lost 0 bases and J lost 11, with 20 bases in between.

This clone was seen a few times. This sequence joins TRBV7-2 and TRBJ1-2; D uncertain. Germline V gives CDR1 SGHTA, CDR2 FQGNSA. Trimming removed 5 bases at V and 4 bases at J, with 8 bases between. The CDR3 is made up of 12 amino acids. The CDR3 nucleotides read TGTGCCAGCAGCCTAACCTCCTATGGCTACACCTTC. Translated, it gives CASSLTSYGYTF.

The chain has TRBV7-9 and TRBJ2-3, with D hard to call. CDR3 length: 13 amino acids. V lost 8 bases and J 0 bases, leaving 9 bases between the germline ends. Germline V gene data show CDR1 as SEHNR and CDR2 as FQNEAQ (reference sequence). CDR3 nucleotides: TGTGCCAGCTCCTATGGTAGCACAGATACGCAGTATTTT. Translating it yields CASSYGSTDTQYF.

This clone was picked up one time. J is TRBJ1-1 and V is TRBV15; D unresolved. Germline loops: CDR1 LNHNV, CDR2 YYDKDF (reference sequence). This CDR3 is built from 15 residues. Trimming removed 1 base at V and 0 bases at J, with 9 bases between. The CDR3 reads CATSRGAALNTEAFF. Here the CDR3 DNA reads TGTGCCACCAGCAGAGGGGCAGCTTTGAACACTGAAGCTTTCTTT. Drawing the rest from reference TRBV15 and TRBJ1-1, the complete variable domain is DAMVIQNPRYQVTQFGKPVTLSCSQTLNHNVMYWYQQKSSQAPKLLFHYYDKDFNNEADTPDNFQSRRPNTSFCFLDIRSPGLGDTAMYLCATSRGAALNTEAFFGQGTRLTVV.

This clone was counted only a few times. This chain links TRBV7-6 with TRBJ2-2, with a weak D call TRBD1 (5 bases). The CDR3 is 15 residues long. V was cut by 0 bases and J by 8 bases, with 13 bases left in between. The germline V gene encodes CDR1 SGHVS and CDR2 FNYEAQ. The CDR3: CASSLAIDSRGELFF. DNA of the CDR3: TGTGCCAGCAGCTTAGCGATCGACAGCCGGGGGGAGCTGTTTTTT.

The rearrangement uses TRBV6-6 and TRBJ2-3, with 7 bases fitting TRBD1. This CDR3 is built from 16 residues. Germline-derived CDR1 and CDR2 are MNHNY and SVGAGI (reference sequence). Trimming cost V 0 bases and J 5 bases; bases outside gene matches: 8. The CDR3 region is CASSYSGQGVEDTQYF. CDR3 coding DNA: TGTGCCAGCAGTTACTCGGGGCAGGGGGTAGAAGATACGCAGTATTTT.

This clone was seen only a few times. This chain connects TRBV13 to TRBJ2-1; D unclear. This CDR3 has 14 amino acids. CDR1 is PRHDT, CDR2 FYEKMQ, per germline (reference sequence). The germline V and J ends were trimmed by 2 bases and 4 bases, with 9 bases remaining between them. The CDR3 DNA sequence: TGTGCCAGCAGCTTAAATATAGTTTACAATGAGCAGTTCTTC. The encoded protein is CASSLNIVYNEQFF.

The rearrangement joins TRBV28 to TRBJ1-1; D remains ambiguous. V shed 4 bases and J shed 1 base, with 13 bases lying between them. Per the germline V gene, CDR1 is MDHEN and CDR2 is SYDVKM. This CDR3 contains 15 residues. The DNA of the CDR3 is TGTGCCAGCAGTTATGGAGGTACGGGGAACACTGAAGCTTTCTTT. Its translation is CASSYGGTGNTEAFF. Based on the CDR3 plus reference TRBV28 and TRBJ1-1, the full variable domain is DVKVTQSSRYLVKRTGEKVFLECVQDMDHENMFWYRQDPGLGLRLIYFSYDVKMKEKGDIPEGYSVSREKKERFSLILESASTNQTSMYLCASSYGGTGNTEAFFGQGTRLTVV.

This clone was counted a few times. Other DNA sequences within the sample encode an identical CDR3. The chain links TRBV7-2 to TRBJ1-6; D not resolved. The germline V gene encodes CDR1 SGHTA and CDR2 FQGNSA. CDR3 length equals 15 residues. V shed 4 bases and J shed 0 bases, with 7 bases lying between them. The CDR3 DNA sequence: TGTGCCAGCAGCTCACCAGGCTCCTATAATTCACCCCTCCACTTT. This sequence encodes CASSSPGSYNSPLHF.

This chain uses TRBV27 with TRBJ1-1, with 7 bases aligning to TRBD1. The CDR3 is 13 residues long. Germline trimming cut 6 bases from V and 2 bases from J; bases unmatched to any gene: 3. Germline CDR1 reads MNHEY; CDR2 reads SMNVEV (reference sequence). CDR3 nucleotides: TGTGCCAGCAGCTGGACAGGCAACACTGAAGCTTTCTTT. Its translation is CASSWTGNTEAFF.

The genes are TRBV7-2 and TRBJ2-7; D gene ambiguous. This CDR3 spans 13 amino acids. Germline V gene lookup returns CDR1 SGHTA and CDR2 FQGNSA. Trimming took off 5 bases at V and 6 bases at J, with 14 bases between the two ends. In DNA form, the CDR3 reads TGTGCCAGCAGCCCCGCGATCCTCGGCGAGCAGTACTTC. It is translated as CASSPAILGEQYF.

As for this clone: The same CDR3 arises from other DNA sequences in this sample as well. The V and J genes are TRBV18 and TRBJ2-7; tentative D call: TRBD1 (6 bases). CDR3 length: 13 amino acids. Germline CDR1 reads KGHSH; CDR2 reads LQKENI. V was shortened by 2 bases and J by 3 bases, with 8 bases between the two germline ends. CDR3 DNA sequence: TGTGCCAGCTCACCAGGGACAAGCTACGAGCAGTACTTC. Translation gives CASSPGTSYEQYF.

V usage is TRBV7-2 and J usage is TRBJ2-1; 7 bases agree with TRBD1. CDR3 size: 13 residues. With 3 bases clipped from V and 6 bases from J, the junction kept 2 bases outside the gene matches. Germline V gene lookup returns CDR1 SGHTA and CDR2 FQGNSA. The CDR3 DNA sequence: TGTGCCAGCAGCTTGACAGGGACCAATGAGCAGTTCTTC. Translating gives CASSLTGTNEQFF. Full variable domain (remainder filled in from reference TRBV7-2 and TRBJ2-1): GAGVSQSPSNKVTEKGKDVELRCDPISGHTALYWYRQSLGQGLEFLIYFQGNSAPDKSGLPSDRFSAERTGGSVSTLTIQRTQQEDSAVYLCASSLTGTNEQFFGPGTRLTVL.

The chain links TRBV4-1 to TRBJ1-1; TRBD1 is a possible D gene (6 bases). The CDR3 loop spans 14 amino acids. Germline V gene sequence: CDR1 MGHRA, CDR2 YSYEKL. Trimming took 1 base from V and 7 from J, leaving 13 bases between them. The CDR3 loop reads CASSQVGRGSEAFF. CDR3 nucleotide sequence: TGCGCCAGCAGCCAAGTCGGCAGGGGCAGTGAAGCTTTCTTT.

The chain joins TRBV19 to TRBJ1-1, with 10 nucleotides matching TRBD1. CDR1 and CDR2 (germline): LNHDA, SQIVND (reference sequence). V shed 0 bases, J shed 4 bases, and the junction held 8 bases outside the gene matches. CDR3 size: 17 residues. The CDR3 DNA reads as TGTGCCAGTAGTATAGATCGGGACAGGGGTATTTCCACTGAAGCTTTCTTT. Amino acids: CASSIDRDRGISTEAFF.

The V gene is TRBV2, the J gene TRBJ1-5; a possible D gene is TRBD1 (5 bases). Germline-derived CDR1 and CDR2 are SNHLY and FYNNEI. Between the trimmed V and J ends, which lost 7 bases and 4 bases, there was a span of 20 bases. The CDR3 is 16 residues long. CDR3 region: CASTPLAGEANQPQHF. The CDR3, as DNA: TGTGCCAGCACCCCCCTCGCGGGGGAGGCGAATCAGCCCCAGCATTTT.

The CDR3 DNA follows: TGTGCCAGCAGTTTGGGGATCAAGGGGTACAATGAGCAGTTCTTC. Protein product: CASSLGIKGYNEQFF. This chain links TRBV28 with TRBJ2-1, with D possibly matching TRBD1 (5 bases). V dropped 3 bases and J dropped 4 bases, with 13 bases sitting between them. Germline CDR1 and CDR2: MDHEN and SYDVKM. The CDR3 spans 15 residues.

The genes are TRBV27 and TRBJ1-2, with 7 bases matching TRBD1. With 2 bases clipped from V and 4 bases from J, the junction kept 7 bases outside the gene matches. The CDR3 runs 15 residues. Germline V gene sequence: CDR1 MNHEY, CDR2 SMNVEV (reference sequence). CDR3 sequence (DNA): TGTGCCAGCAGTTTAACGGCGACAGGGTCCTATGGCTACACCTTC. Its translation is CASSLTATGSYGYTF.

This clone was observed a handful of times. The DNA for the CDR3 is TGTGCCAGCAGCTCCCAACAGGGGAGCTATGGCTACACCTTC. This codes for CASSSQQGSYGYTF. V gene TRBV7-2 combines with J gene TRBJ1-2; 7 bases are a match to TRBD1. Germline trimming cut 4 bases from V and 4 bases from J; bases unmatched to any gene: 6. CDR3 length equals 14 residues. Germline CDR1 reads SGHTA; CDR2 reads FQGNSA.

This sequence joins TRBV27 and TRBJ1-2, with 9 bases lining up with TRBD1. The CDR3 is 15 residues long. Trimming cost V 3 bases and J 7 bases; bases outside gene matches: 9. Germline V lookup: CDR1 MNHEY, CDR2 SMNVEV (reference sequence). CDR3 region: CASSFQGTGWAGYTF. The CDR3 DNA reads as TGTGCCAGCAGTTTCCAAGGGACAGGGTGGGCTGGCTACACCTTC.

This clone was seen just once. The chain combines TRBV3-1 (or the pseudogene TRBV3-2) with TRBJ1-2; D not resolved. The length of the CDR3 is 15 residues. V gave up 3 bases and J gave up 5 bases, with 16 bases separating them. Germline-derived CDR1 and CDR2 are LGHDT and YNNKEL (reference sequence). The CDR3 DNA reads as TGTGCCAGCAGCCAGGTCCCCGGGAAGAAGTATGGCTACACCTTC. This codes for CASSQVPGKKYGYTF.

This clone has only one observation. This sequence joins TRBV29-1 and TRBJ2-5, with D possibly being TRBD1 (5 bases). The germline CDR1 and CDR2 sequences are SQVTM and ANQGSEA. Between the trimmed V and J ends, which lost 4 bases and 5 bases, there was a span of 14 bases. The CDR3 covers 13 residues. The CDR3 coding sequence is TGCAGCGTTGGGAAAGGGGATGGGGAGACCCAGTACTTC. This gives the protein CSVGKGDGETQYF.

The genes are TRBV15 and TRBJ2-1, with TRBD1 matching over 8 bases. V was pared by 0 bases and J by 8 bases, with 6 bases of the junction left unmatched. CDR3 length equals 15 residues. CDR1 is LNHNV and CDR2 is YYDKDF in the germline V gene (reference sequence). The CDR3 bases are TGTGCCACCAGCAGAGATGTCCCGGGACAGGATGAGCAGTTCTTC. Translation gives CATSRDVPGQDEQFF.

The V and J genes are TRBV7-2 and TRBJ1-5; D possibly corresponds to TRBD1 (6 bases). The V gene lost 5 bases and the J gene lost 4 bases, with 12 bases spanning the gap. The germline CDR1 and CDR2 sequences are SGHTA and FQGNSA. This CDR3 comprises 14 residues. The CDR3 reads CASSHLDRNQPQHF. In nucleotides, the CDR3 is TGTGCCAGCAGCCATCTGGACAGAAATCAGCCCCAGCATTTT.

In this sample, this clone turned up a few times. CDR3 DNA sequence: TGTGCCAGCGGAGAACTTAGGACTAGCGGGTCCCACGAGCAGTACTTC. Translating gives CASGELRTSGSHEQYF. The chain combines TRBV21-1 with TRBJ2-7; no DNA check was done on the table's D call, TRBD2. TRBV21-1 is reported as a pseudogene. CDR3 size: 16 residues.

The chain links TRBV6-1 to TRBJ2-1, with D uncertain. Trimming shortened V by 3 bases and J by 3 bases, and 15 bases separated the two germline ends. CDR3 size: 16 residues. Germline loops: CDR1 MNHNS, CDR2 SASEGT. The CDR3 reads CASSDPPGLGYNEQFF. The DNA for the CDR3 is TGTGCCAGCAGTGACCCGCCAGGTCTTGGCTACAATGAGCAGTTCTTC.

This chain links TRBV2 with TRBJ2-3; 14 bases map to TRBD2. Germline loops: CDR1 SNHLY, CDR2 FYNNEI. The junction had 14 bases not matched to a gene; V was cut back by 5 bases and J by 4 bases. This CDR3 spans 19 amino acids. The CDR3 reads CASSFTPGLAGVVADTQYF. Here the CDR3 DNA reads TGTGCCAGCAGTTTTACACCGGGACTAGCGGGAGTCGTCGCAGATACGCAGTATTTT.

The V and J genes are TRBV5-4 and TRBJ1-1; no clear D gene. The CDR3 has 14 amino acids. Germline CDR1 reads SGHNT; CDR2 reads YYREEE (reference sequence). Trimming took off 0 bases at V and 1 base at J, with 7 bases between the two ends. The CDR3 loop is CASSLDGRNTEAFF. The CDR3 region has the DNA TGTGCCAGCAGCTTGGATGGGAGGAACACTGAAGCTTTCTTT.